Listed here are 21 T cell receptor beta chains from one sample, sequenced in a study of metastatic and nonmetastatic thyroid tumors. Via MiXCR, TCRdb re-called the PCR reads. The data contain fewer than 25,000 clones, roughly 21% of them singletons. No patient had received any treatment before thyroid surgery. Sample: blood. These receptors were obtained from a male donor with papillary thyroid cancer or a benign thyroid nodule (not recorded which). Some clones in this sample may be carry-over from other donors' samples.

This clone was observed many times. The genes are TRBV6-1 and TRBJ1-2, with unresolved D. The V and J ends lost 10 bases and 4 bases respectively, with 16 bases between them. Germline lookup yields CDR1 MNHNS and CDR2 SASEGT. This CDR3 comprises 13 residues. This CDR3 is CATSRGGSYGYTF. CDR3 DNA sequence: TGTGCCACCTCCCGGGGAGGGAGCTATGGCTACACCTTC.

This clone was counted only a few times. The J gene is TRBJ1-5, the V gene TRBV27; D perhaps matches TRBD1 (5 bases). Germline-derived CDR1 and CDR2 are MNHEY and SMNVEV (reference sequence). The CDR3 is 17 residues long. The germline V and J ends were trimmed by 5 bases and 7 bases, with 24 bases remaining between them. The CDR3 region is CASSNTGRSQKIQPQHF. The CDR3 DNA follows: TGTGCCAGCAGTAATACAGGAAGGTCCCAAAAGATACAGCCCCAGCATTTT.

In nucleotides, the CDR3 is TGTGCCAGCAGCACAGGACAGGGACCTAGGCAAGAGACCCAGTACTTC. It codes for CASSTGQGPRQETQYF. J is TRBJ2-5 and V is TRBV11-2, with 8 bases matching TRBD1. J was trimmed by 2 bases and V by 5 bases; bases with no gene match: 10. Germline assignment: CDR1 SGHAT and CDR2 FQNNGV. The CDR3 totals 16 residues.

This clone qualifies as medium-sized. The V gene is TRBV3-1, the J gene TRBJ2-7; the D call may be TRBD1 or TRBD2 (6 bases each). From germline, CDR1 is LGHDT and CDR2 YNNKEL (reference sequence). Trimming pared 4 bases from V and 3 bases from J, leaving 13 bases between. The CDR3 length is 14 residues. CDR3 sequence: CASSPLGGYYEQYF. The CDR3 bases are TGTGCCAGCAGCCCCCTGGGGGGCTACTACGAGCAGTACTTC.

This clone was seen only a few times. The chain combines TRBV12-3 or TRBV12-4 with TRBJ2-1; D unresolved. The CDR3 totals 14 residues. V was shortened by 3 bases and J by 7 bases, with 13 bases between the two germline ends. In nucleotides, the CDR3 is TGTGCCAGCAGTTTTCATCCCGCCCGGAATGAGCAGTTCTTC. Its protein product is CASSFHPARNEQFF.

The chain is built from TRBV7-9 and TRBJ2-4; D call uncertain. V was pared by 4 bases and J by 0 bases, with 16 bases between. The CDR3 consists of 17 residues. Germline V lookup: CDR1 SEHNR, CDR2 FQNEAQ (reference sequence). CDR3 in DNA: TGTGCCAGCAGCTCCCACTTGAACTATCTAGCCAAAAACATTCAGTACTTC. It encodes CASSSHLNYLAKNIQYF.

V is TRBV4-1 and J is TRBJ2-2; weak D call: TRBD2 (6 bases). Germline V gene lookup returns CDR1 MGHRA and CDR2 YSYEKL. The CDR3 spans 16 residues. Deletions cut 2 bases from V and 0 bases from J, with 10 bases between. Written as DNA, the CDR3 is TGCGCCAGCAGCCAATTCGGCGGGACGAACACCGGGGAGCTGTTTTTT. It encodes CASSQFGGTNTGELFF.

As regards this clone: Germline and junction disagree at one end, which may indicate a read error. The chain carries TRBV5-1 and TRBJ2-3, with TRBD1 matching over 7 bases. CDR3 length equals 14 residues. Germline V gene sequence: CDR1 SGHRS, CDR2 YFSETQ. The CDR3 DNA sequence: TGCTCCAGCAGCTGGGACAGTAGCACAGATACGCAGTATTTT. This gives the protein CSSSWDSSTDTQYF.

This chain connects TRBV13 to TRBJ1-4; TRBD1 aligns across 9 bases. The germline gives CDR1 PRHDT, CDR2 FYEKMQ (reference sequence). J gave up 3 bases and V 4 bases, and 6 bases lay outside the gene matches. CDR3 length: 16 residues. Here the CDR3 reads CASSSRDRVANEKLFF. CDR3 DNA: TGTGCCAGCAGCTCCCGGGACAGGGTCGCTAATGAAAAACTGTTTTTT.

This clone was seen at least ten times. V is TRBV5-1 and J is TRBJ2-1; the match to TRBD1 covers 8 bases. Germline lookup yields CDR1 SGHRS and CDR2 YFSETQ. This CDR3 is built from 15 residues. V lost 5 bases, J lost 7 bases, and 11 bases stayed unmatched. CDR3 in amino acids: CASSTGQVLRNEQFF. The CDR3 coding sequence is TGCGCCAGCAGTACGGGACAGGTTCTTAGGAATGAGCAGTTCTTC.

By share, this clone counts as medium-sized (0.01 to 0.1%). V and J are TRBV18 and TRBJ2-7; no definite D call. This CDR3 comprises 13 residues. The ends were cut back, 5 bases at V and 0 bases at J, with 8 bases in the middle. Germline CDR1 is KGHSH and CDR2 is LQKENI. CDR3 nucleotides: TGTGCCAGCTCAGCGATTACCTCCTACGAGCAGTACTTC. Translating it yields CASSAITSYEQYF.

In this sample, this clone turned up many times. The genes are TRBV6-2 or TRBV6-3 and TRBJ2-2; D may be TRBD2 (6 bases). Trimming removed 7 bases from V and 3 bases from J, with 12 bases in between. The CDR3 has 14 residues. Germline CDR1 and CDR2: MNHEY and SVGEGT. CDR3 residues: CASKTSLDTGELFF. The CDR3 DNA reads TGTGCCAGCAAAACTAGCTTGGACACCGGGGAGCTGTTTTTT.

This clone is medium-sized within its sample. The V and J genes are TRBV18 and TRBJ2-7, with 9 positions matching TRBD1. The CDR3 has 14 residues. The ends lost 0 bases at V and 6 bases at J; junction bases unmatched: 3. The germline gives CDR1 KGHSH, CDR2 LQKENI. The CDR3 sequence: CASSPPQGAPEQYF. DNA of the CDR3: TGTGCCAGCTCACCACCACAGGGGGCTCCCGAGCAGTACTTC. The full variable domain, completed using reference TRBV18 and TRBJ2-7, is NAGVMQNPRHLVRRRGQEARLRCSPMKGHSHVYWYRQLPEEGLKFMVYLQKENIIDESGMPKERFSAEFPKEGPSILRIQQVVRGDSAAYFCASSPPQGAPEQYFGPGTRLTVT.

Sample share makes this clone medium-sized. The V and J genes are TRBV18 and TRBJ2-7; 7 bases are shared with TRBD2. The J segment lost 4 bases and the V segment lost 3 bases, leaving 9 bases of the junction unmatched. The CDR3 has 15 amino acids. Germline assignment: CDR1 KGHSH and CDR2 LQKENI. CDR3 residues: CASSPSDSGGYEQYF. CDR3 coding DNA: TGTGCCAGCTCACCGAGCGACTCGGGAGGATACGAGCAGTACTTC.

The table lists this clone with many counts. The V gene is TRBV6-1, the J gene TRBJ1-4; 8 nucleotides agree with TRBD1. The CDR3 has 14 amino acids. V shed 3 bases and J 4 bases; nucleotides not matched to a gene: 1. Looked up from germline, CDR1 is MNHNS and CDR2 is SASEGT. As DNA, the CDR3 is TGTGCCAGCAGTGAGGACAGGGTTAATGAAAAACTGTTTTTT. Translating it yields CASSEDRVNEKLFF.

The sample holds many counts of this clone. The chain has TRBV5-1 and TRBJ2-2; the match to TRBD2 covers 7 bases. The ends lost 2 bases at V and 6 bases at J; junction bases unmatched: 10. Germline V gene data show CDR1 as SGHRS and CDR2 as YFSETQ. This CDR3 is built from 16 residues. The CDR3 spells CASSFPPGRNSGELFF. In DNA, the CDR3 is TGCGCCAGCAGCTTCCCCCCCGGGAGGAATTCCGGGGAGCTGTTTTTT.

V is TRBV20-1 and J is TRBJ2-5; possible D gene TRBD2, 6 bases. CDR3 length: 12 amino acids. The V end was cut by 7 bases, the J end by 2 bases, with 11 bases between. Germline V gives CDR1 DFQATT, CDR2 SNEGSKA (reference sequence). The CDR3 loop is CSVSSGQETQYF. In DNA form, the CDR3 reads TGCAGTGTGAGTAGCGGACAAGAGACCCAGTACTTC.

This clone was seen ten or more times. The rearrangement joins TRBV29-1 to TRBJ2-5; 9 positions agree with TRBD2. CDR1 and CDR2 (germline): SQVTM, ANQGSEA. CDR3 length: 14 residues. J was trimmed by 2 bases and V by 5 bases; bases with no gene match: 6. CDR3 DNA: TGCAGCGTTCTCGGACTAGCGACACAAGAGACCCAGTACTTC. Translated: CSVLGLATQETQYF.

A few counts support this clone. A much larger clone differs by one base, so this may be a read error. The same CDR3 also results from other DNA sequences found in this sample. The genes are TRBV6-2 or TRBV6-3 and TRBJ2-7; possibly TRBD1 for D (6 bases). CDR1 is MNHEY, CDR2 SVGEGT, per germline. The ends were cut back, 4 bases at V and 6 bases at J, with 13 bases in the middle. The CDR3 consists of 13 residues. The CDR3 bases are TGTGCCAGCAGTTTTGGTACAGGGTCCGAGCAGTACTTC. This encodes CASSFGTGSEQYF.

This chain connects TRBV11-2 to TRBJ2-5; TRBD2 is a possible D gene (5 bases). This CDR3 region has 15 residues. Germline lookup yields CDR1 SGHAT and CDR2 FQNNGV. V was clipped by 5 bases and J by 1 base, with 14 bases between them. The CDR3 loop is CASSQYGGPQETQYF. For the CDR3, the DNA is TGTGCCAGCAGCCAATACGGAGGACCCCAAGAGACCCAGTACTTC.

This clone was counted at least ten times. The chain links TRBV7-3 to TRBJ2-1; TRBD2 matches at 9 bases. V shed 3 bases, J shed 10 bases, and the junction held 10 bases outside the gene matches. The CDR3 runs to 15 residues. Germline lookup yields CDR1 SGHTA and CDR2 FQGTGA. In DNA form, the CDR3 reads TGTGCCAGCAGCTTCATAGCGGGAGCGGGTCGGGAGCAGTTCTTC. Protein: CASSFIAGAGREQFF.